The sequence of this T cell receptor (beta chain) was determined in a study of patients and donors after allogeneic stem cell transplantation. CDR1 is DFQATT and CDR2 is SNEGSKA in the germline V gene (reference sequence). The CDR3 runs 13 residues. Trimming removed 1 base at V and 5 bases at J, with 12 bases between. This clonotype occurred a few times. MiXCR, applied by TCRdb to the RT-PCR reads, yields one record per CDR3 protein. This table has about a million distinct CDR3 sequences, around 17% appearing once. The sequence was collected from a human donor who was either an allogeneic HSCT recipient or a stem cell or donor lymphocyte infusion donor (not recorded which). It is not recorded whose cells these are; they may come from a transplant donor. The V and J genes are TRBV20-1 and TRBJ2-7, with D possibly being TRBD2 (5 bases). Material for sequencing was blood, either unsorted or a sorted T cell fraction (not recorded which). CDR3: CSARVGVRNEQYF. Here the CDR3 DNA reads TGCAGTGCTAGAGTCGGGGTGAGGAACGAGCAGTACTTC.